This is a list of T cell receptor beta chains from one sample in a study of control samples from healthy donors and cancer patients. Measured with immunoSEQ multiplex PCR; TCRdb has only the in-frame clones, and not every one. The table records about 75,000 clones, roughly 80% of them present only once. Source material: blood. The receptors come from a man aged 45-65 years in good health. CDR3s leave out the opening cysteine and the closing phenylalanine or tryptophan.

TRBV4-1	TRBJ2-3	ASSQDTGTSGRTDTQY
TRBV5-4	TRBJ1-2	ASSPRLQVNYGYT
TRBV7-3	TRBJ2-3	ASSLWGGEAGLRTDTQY
TRBV5-1	TRBJ2-1	ASSLAGGRYNEQF
TRBV18	TRBJ2-7	ASSPSGSQYEQY
TRBV5-4	TRBJ1-4	ASSLGPTNEKLF
TRBV5-1	TRBJ2-7	ASSLDGSSDEQY
TRBV6-5	TRBJ1-5	ASSYSRTGRQPQH
TRBV18	TRBJ2-7	ASSPPNSPHEQY
TRBV2	TRBJ2-1	ASEKVLREQF
TRBV6-2/TRBV6-3	TRBJ2-1	ASSYRWGLAGGLNNEQF
TRBV7-3	TRBJ2-2	ASSYDPAGELF
TRBV30	TRBJ2-7	AWRAGTDSYEQY
TRBV19	TRBJ2-7	ASSIRQSYEQY
TRBV27	TRBJ2-5	ASSSRLRQKETQY
TRBV4-1	TRBJ2-3	ASSQSETDTQY
TRBV6-5	TRBJ2-7	ASSRYEQY
TRBV6-5	TRBJ1-2	ASSYSDGGYGYT
TRBV19	TRBJ1-1	ASTHPTGAEYNTEAF
TRBV5-6	TRBJ1-1	ASSLDRATEAF
TRBV6-5	TRBJ1-1	ASNAPMNTEAF
TRBV9	TRBJ2-5	ASSDRDQETQY
TRBV24-1	TRBJ2-1	ATSDPTGDEQF
TRBV12-5	TRBJ1-4	ASGLAKLSTNEKLF
TRBV11-2	TRBJ2-5	ASSPGVGAGETQY
TRBV11-2	TRBJ2-1	ASSLVRTSYNEQF
TRBV7-9	TRBJ2-7	ASSLDPGRHDYEQY
TRBV12-5	TRBJ2-2	ASGFRGLSGTKLPNTGELF
TRBV28	TRBJ2-5	ASSTGWTQY
TRBV5-1	TRBJ2-1	ASSLGVGGDYNEQF
TRBV9	TRBJ2-7	ASSRDSLPYEQY
TRBV9	TRBJ1-3	ASSWGDRGPGNTIY